This passage covers 3 T cell receptor beta chains from one sample sequenced in a study of beta chain features in type 1 diabetes. TCRB transcripts that were expressed got sequenced, as all of the isolated RNA had been reverse transcribed. TCRdb's copy holds only in-frame clones and misses some; the assay was immunoSEQ multiplex PCR. The top ten hold 0.015% of the sample, which has a few hundred thousand clones, 9.5% to 11% seen once. The sequenced sample consisted of naive CD4+ T cells from blood. The receptor source for this set is a woman in her twenties or thirties in good health.

CDR3: CASSPSDTAKNIQYF. The CDR3 coding sequence is TGTGCCAGCTCACCATCCGACACGGCCAAAAACATTCAGTACTTC. This chain joins TRBV18 and TRBJ2-4; D is undetermined. The germline V and J ends were trimmed by 2 bases and 1 base, with 9 bases remaining between them. The CDR3 length is 15 residues. Per germline, CDR1 KGHSH and CDR2 LQKENI.

The chain joins TRBV29-1 to TRBJ2-1; 11 bases map to TRBD1. The CDR3 runs to 18 residues. After removal of 7 bases from V and 3 bases from J, the junction contained 17 bases not matched to a gene. The germline V gene encodes CDR1 SQVTM and CDR2 ANQGSEA. Written as DNA, the CDR3 is TGCAGCGCCCGGGACAGGGGGTCGAAAAGACAGTTCTACAATGAGCAGTTCTTC. Translated: CSARDRGSKRQFYNEQFF.

The chain links TRBV7-2 to TRBJ2-1; 9 nucleotides match TRBD2. Germline CDR1 and CDR2: SGHTA and FQGNSA. V lost 2 bases and J lost 6; bases outside the gene matches: 5. This CDR3 has 15 residues. The CDR3 sequence is CASSLTRTSANEQFF. In DNA form, the CDR3 reads TGTGCCAGCAGCTTAACGAGGACTAGCGCCAATGAGCAGTTCTTC. Variable domain in full (rest from reference TRBV7-2 and TRBJ2-1): GAGVSQSPSNKVTEKGKDVELRCDPISGHTALYWYRQSLGQGLEFLIYFQGNSAPDKSGLPSDRFSAERTGGSVSTLTIQRTQQEDSAVYLCASSLTRTSANEQFFGPGTRLTVL.